These T cell receptor beta chains were read from a single sample in a study of identical twins. TCRdb independently ran MiXCR on the 5' RACE reads; one entry per CDR3 protein. The sample carries over 600,000 distinct CDR3 sequences, over 20% recorded once. This same sample was also taken into another study, of T cells expressing NK-cell markers.

Specimen: PBMCs. These receptors all stem from a woman aged 18-30 years in good health. Both conserved end residues are part of each CDR3. The D gene is left open where the match is weak. Only part of the rows carry a size: once, few, many, or a class if the clone is expanded.

d_gene | abundance | j_gene | v_gene | CDR3aa | CDR3nt
TRBD2 | - | TRBJ2-3 | TRBV7-9 | CASSGGLADPSTDTQYF | TGTGCCAGCAGCGGGGGACTAGCGGATCCTAGCACAGATACGCAGTATTTT
TRBD2 | - | TRBJ2-5 | TRBV5-1 | CASSLLVAGGQETQYF | TGCGCCAGCAGCTTATTAGTAGCGGGAGGACAAGAGACCCAGTACTTC
- | few | TRBJ2-7 | TRBV12-3/TRBV12-4 | CASSFWTNEQYF | TGTGCCAGCAGTTTTTGGACTAACGAGCAGTACTTC
- | - | TRBJ2-1 | TRBV12-3/TRBV12-4 | CASTNIDNEQFF | TGTGCCAGCACCAACATTGATAATGAGCAGTTCTTC
TRBD1 | - | TRBJ1-1 | TRBV7-9 | CASSSALTGEAFF | TGTGCCAGCAGCTCCGCCCTGACAGGGGAAGCTTTCTTT
TRBD2 | - | TRBJ2-5 | TRBV20-1 | CSARDSGRVQETQYF | TGCAGTGCTAGGGATAGCGGGAGGGTACAAGAGACCCAGTACTTC
TRBD2 | few | TRBJ2-1 | TRBV4-3 | CASSQDGGMEQFF | TGCGCCAGCAGCCAAGACGGGGGGATGGAGCAGTTCTTC
TRBD2 | few | TRBJ2-2 | TRBV20-1 | CSAPGAGGPGELFF | TGCAGTGCCCCTGGGGCGGGAGGGCCCGGGGAGCTGTTTTTT
- | few | TRBJ2-7 | TRBV6-4 | CASPIRRQISVEQYF | TGTGCCAGCCCCATAAGGAGACAGATTTCCGTCGAGCAGTACTTC
- | many | TRBJ2-7 | TRBV20-1 | CSASTLTGEIPHEQYF | TGCAGTGCTTCTACGCTAACCGGGGAGATACCCCACGAGCAGTACTTC
- | few | TRBJ2-3 | TRBV14 | CASSQEGPEKADTQYF | TGTGCCAGCAGCCAAGAGGGCCCGGAAAAGGCAGATACGCAGTATTTT
- | - | TRBJ1-5 | TRBV6-5 | CASSYEGYNQPQHF | TGTGCCAGCAGTTACGAGGGTTACAATCAGCCCCAGCATTTT
TRBD1 | few | TRBJ2-3 | TRBV20-1 | CSARGQGLDTQYF | TGCAGTGCTCGGGGACAGGGTTTGGATACGCAGTATTTT
TRBD2 | - | TRBJ2-1 | TRBV6-1 | CASSSPPSGNYNEQFF | TGTGCCAGCAGCTCCCCCCCTAGCGGGAATTACAATGAGCAGTTCTTC
- | - | TRBJ2-7 | TRBV20-1 | CSARSFGEGIFSYEQYF | TGCAGTGCTAGATCCTTCGGAGAGGGGATTTTCTCCTACGAGCAGTACTTC
TRBD2 | few | TRBJ2-3 | TRBV18 | CASSPPAGVITDTQYF | TGTGCCAGCTCACCACCAGCGGGAGTGATCACAGATACGCAGTATTTT
TRBD2 | many | TRBJ2-3 | TRBV10-3 | CAISWERDTDTQYF | TGTGCCATCAGCTGGGAGCGGGACACAGATACGCAGTATTTT
TRBD1 | few | TRBJ2-3 | TRBV20-1 | CSAKKGTGSTDTQYF | TGCAGTGCGAAGAAGGGGACAGGAAGCACAGATACGCAGTATTTT
- | few | TRBJ2-7 | TRBV15 | CATSSGAGPRGEQYF | TGTGCCACCAGCAGTGGGGCAGGGCCCCGCGGCGAGCAGTACTTC
TRBD1 | few | TRBJ2-2 | TRBV29-1 | CSSRTGSNTGELFF | TGCAGCTCAAGGACAGGGTCGAACACCGGGGAGCTGTTTTTT
- | - | TRBJ2-7 | TRBV5-1 | CASSSPAGQPSYEQYF | TGCGCCAGCAGCTCACCGGCGGGACAGCCGAGCTACGAGCAGTACTTC
- | - | TRBJ2-1 | TRBV7-9 | CASSLPLSELSNEQFF | TGTGCCAGCAGCTTACCATTAAGCGAACTAAGCAATGAGCAGTTCTTC
- | - | TRBJ1-1 | TRBV7-8 | CASSLGRGLGAFF | TGTGCCAGCAGCTTAGGCAGGGGCCTTGGGGCTTTCTTT
TRBD1 | - | TRBJ2-2 | TRBV25-1 | CASSDNQGANIGELFF | TGTGCCAGCAGTGATAATCAGGGGGCGAACATCGGGGAGCTGTTTTTT
- | - | TRBJ2-3 | TRBV12-3/TRBV12-4 | CASTHGLQSDTQYF | TGTGCCAGCACCCACGGACTCCAGTCGGATACGCAGTATTTT
TRBD1 | few | TRBJ2-1 | TRBV5-1 | CASSWTGGPYNEQFF | TGCGCCAGCAGCTGGACAGGGGGCCCCTACAATGAGCAGTTCTTC
- | many | TRBJ2-7 | TRBV5-1 | CASSSRGGSSYEQYF | TGCGCCAGCAGTTCTCGCGGAGGGTCCTCCTACGAGCAGTACTTC
- | many | TRBJ2-5 | TRBV7-2 | CASSLGRVGTQYF | TGTGCCAGCAGCTTAGGTCGCGTTGGGACCCAGTACTTC
TRBD2 | few | TRBJ2-5 | TRBV20-1 | CSARPLAGGTQETQYF | TGCAGTGCTAGACCCCTAGCGGGGGGGACCCAAGAGACCCAGTACTTC
- | - | TRBJ1-5 | TRBV5-1 | CASSLNQGNQPQHF | TGCGCCAGCAGCTTGAACCAGGGAAATCAGCCCCAGCATTTT
TRBD2 | - | TRBJ2-3 | TRBV9 | CASSVAGGPETQYF | TGTGCCAGCAGCGTAGCGGGGGGGCCGGAAACGCAGTATTTT
TRBD2 | few | TRBJ2-7 | TRBV2 | CASTETSGSLHEQYF | TGTGCCAGCACTGAAACTAGCGGGAGCCTCCACGAGCAGTACTTC
- | once | TRBJ2-7 | TRBV9 | CASSPGRLEYEQYF | TGTGCCAGCAGCCCCGGGCGACTCGAATACGAGCAGTACTTC
TRBD2 | - | TRBJ2-5 | TRBV12-3/TRBV12-4 | CASGGLAGLGQETQYF | TGTGCCAGCGGCGGCCTAGCGGGATTGGGTCAAGAGACCCAGTACTTC
- | - | TRBJ1-1 | TRBV5-1 | CASSLDNRVLSTEAFF | TGCGCCAGCAGCTTGGACAACAGGGTACTTTCCACTGAAGCTTTCTTT
- | - | TRBJ2-1 | TRBV6-5 | CASSFGRTGDNEQFF | TGTGCCAGCAGTTTTGGACGAACCGGAGACAATGAGCAGTTCTTC
TRBD1 | few | TRBJ2-3 | TRBV4-3 | CASSQGGRGSSDTQYF | TGCGCCAGCAGCCAAGGGGGCAGGGGGTCGTCAGATACGCAGTATTTT
- | few | TRBJ1-2 | TRBV29-1 | CSVVGGRVEGYTF | TGCAGCGTTGTAGGGGGACGAGTCGAAGGCTACACCTTC
- | - | TRBJ2-7 | TRBV24-1 | CALRGGCYEQYF | TGTGCCCTCAGGGGGGGATGCTACGAGCAGTACTTC
TRBD2 | - | TRBJ2-5 | TRBV20-1 | CSARLADQETQYF | TGCAGTGCTAGACTAGCGGACCAAGAGACCCAGTACTTC
- | - | TRBJ2-1 | TRBV11-2 | CASRQFGNEQFF | TGTGCCAGTCGACAGTTTGGAAATGAGCAGTTCTTC
- | - | TRBJ2-1 | TRBV5-1 | CASSLEGGIRQFF | TGCGCCAGCAGCTTGGAGGGAGGCATTCGGCAGTTCTTC
- | once | TRBJ1-5 | TRBV27 | CASSLEGTWNQPQHF | TGTGCCAGCAGTTTAGAGGGGACTTGGAATCAGCCCCAGCATTTT
- | many | TRBJ2-3 | TRBV7-2 | CASSRRSRGSTDTQYF | TGTGCCAGCAGCCGCCGCTCTCGCGGGAGCACAGATACGCAGTATTTT
TRBD2 | - | TRBJ2-2 | TRBV9 | CASSPSPLGGAVGELFF | TGTGCCAGCAGCCCATCTCCCCTCGGGGGGGCGGTCGGGGAGCTGTTTTTT
TRBD2 | few | TRBJ2-1 | TRBV10-3 | CAISGSGTSIHNEQFF | TGTGCCATCAGTGGATCGGGGACTAGTATCCACAATGAGCAGTTCTTC
- | - | TRBJ2-7 | TRBV28 | CASGLGPYEQYF | TGTGCCAGCGGCTTGGGCCCCTACGAGCAGTACTTC
- | many | TRBJ2-7 | TRBV29-1 | CSAQGVTGRYEQYF | TGCAGCGCCCAGGGCGTGACGGGAAGGTACGAGCAGTACTTC
TRBD1 | - | TRBJ1-6 | TRBV15 | CATSRPRDSANSPLHF | TGTGCCACCAGCAGACCCCGGGACAGCGCAAATTCACCCCTCCACTTT
- | - | TRBJ2-6 | TRBV9 | CASSASPPGRAGANVLTF | TGTGCCAGCAGCGCATCCCCCCCGGGCAGGGCTGGGGCCAACGTCCTGACTTTC
TRBD1 | few | TRBJ1-1 | TRBV29-1 | CSVEDPDRANEAFF | TGCAGCGTTGAAGATCCGGACAGGGCGAATGAAGCTTTCTTT
- | - | TRBJ2-5 | TRBV12-3/TRBV12-4 | CASSPVATETQYF | TGTGCCAGCAGTCCGGTCGCGACAGAGACCCAGTACTTC
- | - | TRBJ2-2 | TRBV5-1 | CASSLDRQSIGELFF | TGCGCCAGCAGCTTGGACCGACAGTCAATCGGGGAGCTGTTTTTT
- | - | TRBJ2-4 | TRBV20-1 | CSASGIPNIQYF | TGCAGTGCTAGCGGGATCCCCAACATTCAGTACTTC
- | many | TRBJ2-2 | TRBV6-5 | CASSSRITGELFF | TGTGCCAGCAGTTCGAGAATCACCGGGGAGCTGTTTTTT